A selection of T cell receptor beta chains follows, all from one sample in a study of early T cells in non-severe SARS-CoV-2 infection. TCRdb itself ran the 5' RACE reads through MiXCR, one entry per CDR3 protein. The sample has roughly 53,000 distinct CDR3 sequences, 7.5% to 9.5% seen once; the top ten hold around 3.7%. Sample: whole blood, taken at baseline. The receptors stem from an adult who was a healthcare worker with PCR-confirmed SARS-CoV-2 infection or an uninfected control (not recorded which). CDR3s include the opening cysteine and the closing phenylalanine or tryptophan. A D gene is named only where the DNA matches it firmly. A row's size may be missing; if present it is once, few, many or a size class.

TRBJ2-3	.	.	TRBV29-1	TGCAGCGTTGACTTAGCGCTAAGCACAGATACGCAGTATTTT	CSVDLALSTDTQYF
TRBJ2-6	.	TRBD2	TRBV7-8	TGTGCCAGCAGCCGCACGGGAGACGGACTAGCGGGAGGGACTGGGGCCAACGTCCTGACTTTC	CASSRTGDGLAGGTGANVLTF
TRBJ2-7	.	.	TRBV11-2	TGTGCCAGCAGGACTTCCGCCTACGAGCAGTACTTC	CASRTSAYEQYF
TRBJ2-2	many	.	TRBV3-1	TGTGCCAGCAGCCTTGTAGTACCCACCGGGGAGCTGTTTTTT	CASSLVVPTGELFF
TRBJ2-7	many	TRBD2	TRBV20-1	TGCAGTGCTACGACTAGCGGGAGACCCGAGCAGTACTTC	CSATTSGRPEQYF
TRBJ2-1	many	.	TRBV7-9	TGTGCCAGCAGCTTAGCTATGGGCACGAGTTACAATGAGCAGTTCTTC	CASSLAMGTSYNEQFF
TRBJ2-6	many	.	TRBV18	TGTGCCAGCTCACCACTAGTCTCTGGGGCCAACGTCCTGACTTTC	CASSPLVSGANVLTF
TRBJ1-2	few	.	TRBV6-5	TGTGCCAGCAGCTTGGACGGGACCTTTAACTATGGCTACACCTTC	CASSLDGTFNYGYTF
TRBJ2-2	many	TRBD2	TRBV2	TGTGCCAGCAGTGATGGAGCTGCAGCGGGGGGGAACACCGGGGAGCTGTTTTTT	CASSDGAAAGGNTGELFF
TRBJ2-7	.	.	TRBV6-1	TGTGCCAGCAGTGAATCCCACAGTACCTACGAGCAGTACTTC	CASSESHSTYEQYF
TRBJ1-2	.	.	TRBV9	TGTGCCAGCAGCGAGGCCCTCGGATTTACTTCCTATGGCTACACCTTC	CASSEALGFTSYGYTF
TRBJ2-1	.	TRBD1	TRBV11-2	TGTGCCAGCAGCTTAGGGCACAGGGGATCCTACAATGAGCAGTTCTTC	CASSLGHRGSYNEQFF
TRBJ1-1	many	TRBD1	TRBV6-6	TGTGCCAGCAGTTACGCCGACAGGGTGGCCCCTGAAGCTTTCTTT	CASSYADRVAPEAFF
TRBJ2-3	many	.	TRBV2	TGTGCCAGCAAAAAGGGGGAGGGGGCAGATACGCAGTATTTT	CASKKGEGADTQYF
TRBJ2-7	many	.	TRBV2	TGTGCCAGCAGACCCGGGACGGGCAAGGTCTACGAGCAGTACTTC	CASRPGTGKVYEQYF
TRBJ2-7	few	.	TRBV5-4	TGTGCCAGCAGCTTGGGCGCGGCTTCCTCCTACGAGCAGTACTTC	CASSLGAASSYEQYF
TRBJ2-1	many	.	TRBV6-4	TGTGCCAGCAGTGAGGAGGGACAGACCGATGAGCAGTTCTTC	CASSEEGQTDEQFF
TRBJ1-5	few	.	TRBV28	TGTGCCAGCAGTTTAGGTGGGGCAGAGGGCAATCAGCCCCAGCATTTT	CASSLGGAEGNQPQHF
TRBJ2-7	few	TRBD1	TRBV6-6	TGTGCCAGCAGGATTACAGGGGGAATGTACGAGCAGTACTTC	CASRITGGMYEQYF
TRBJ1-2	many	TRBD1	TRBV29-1	TGCAGCGTTGGGGACAGGGGGCCGGGTGGCTACACCTTC	CSVGDRGPGGYTF
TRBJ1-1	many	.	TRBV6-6	TGTGCCAGTCAACCGGGAAACACTGAAGCTTTCTTT	CASQPGNTEAFF
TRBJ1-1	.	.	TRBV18	TGTGCCAGCTCACCACGGGAAATGAGGGAAGTAAGTAACACTGAAGCTCTCTTT	CASSPREMREVSNTEALF
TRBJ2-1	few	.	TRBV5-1	TGCGCCAGCAGTTACGACAGCCCTTCCTACAATGAGCAGTTCTTC	CASSYDSPSYNEQFF
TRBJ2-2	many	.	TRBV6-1	TGTGCCAGCAGACGGAATACACCCACCGGGGAGCTGTTTTTT	CASRRNTPTGELFF
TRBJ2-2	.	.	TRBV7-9	TGTGCCAGCAGCATTGGACAAAATTGGAGGGCCGGGGAGCTGTTTTTT	CASSIGQNWRAGELFF
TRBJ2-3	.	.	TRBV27	TGTGCCAGCAGTTTGTCTCTGGCTAGAGATACGCAGTATTTT	CASSLSLARDTQYF
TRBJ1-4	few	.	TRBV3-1	TGTGCCAGCAGCCAAGGACGGGAAAAACTGTTTTTT	CASSQGREKLFF
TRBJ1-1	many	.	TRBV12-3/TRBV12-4	TGTGCCAGCAGTTCCCATGGGACTGAAGCTTTCTTT	CASSSHGTEAFF
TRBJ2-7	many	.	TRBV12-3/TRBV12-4	TGTGCCAGCAGTCTAAGGACTGACGGCGAGCAGTACTTC	CASSLRTDGEQYF